This T cell receptor (beta chain) was retrieved from a study of blood T cells in healthy people across ages. Findings of the study overall: The recorded TCR beta diversity per million T cells decreased in a roughly linear manner with age.

Remarks on this clonotype: Its specificity is not known.

V was cut by 5 bases and J by 4 bases, with 15 bases left in between. This CDR3 is 15 amino acids long. Germline V lookup: CDR1 MNHEY, CDR2 SVGAGI. A sample-barcoded 5' primer and a J-beta primer mix were used in a second PCR of roughly 7 to 11 cycles. A single record per CDR3 protein comes from TCRdb applying MiXCR to the 5' RACE reads. The table lists 1.5 million to 2 million distinct CDR3 sequences, 28% of them singletons, with less than 9.5% in the top ten. The sample taken for sequencing was blood. The rearrangement links TRBV6-5 to TRBJ2-1; D is unresolved. This TCR derives from a woman younger than 45 in good health. CDR3 nucleotide sequence: TGTGCCAGCAGTCCCCGCCGGGCTCGGTACAATGAGCAGTTCTTC. It yields the protein CASSPRRARYNEQFF.